The present T cell receptor (beta chain) was sequenced within a study of Graves' ophthalmopathy and Graves' hyperthyroidism. Hyperthyroidism was considered stable when no ophthalmopathy appeared within 18 months of follow-up. This clonotype came up many times. Its target is not known. Study observations and caveats: Detected in blood as well were most expanded thyroid clonotypes with frequency above 0.001.

TCR beta CDR3 amplification used RNA transcripts. First-round RT-PCR used HTBI primers; second-round multiplex PCR followed. TCRdb re-called the multiplex PCR reads with MiXCR, one entry per CDR3 protein. The sample includes some 370,000 distinct CDR3 sequences, approximately 17% of them seen just once. This sequence was found in an adult woman with stable Graves' hyperthyroidism. Input material: peripheral blood.

The CDR3: CSVEGGLAGGYEQYF. CDR3 sequence (DNA): TGCAGCGTTGAAGGAGGACTAGCGGGAGGGTACGAGCAGTACTTC. The chain combines TRBV29-1 with TRBJ2-7; 15 bases align to TRBD2. The CDR3 totals 15 residues. J gave up 4 bases and V 1 base, and 2 bases lay outside the gene matches. Germline CDR1 reads SQVTM; CDR2 reads ANQGSEA.